This T cell receptor (beta chain) was found in a study of T cell responses to AZD1222 COVID-19 vaccine. Assay used: immunoSEQ multiplex PCR; TCRdb lists only in-frame clones, some missing. The table shows about 120,000 clones, with roughly 87% occurring only once. Study-wide results and caveats: Sampled repertoires all dated from after the peak T cell response. Regions left unmutated in variants are reportedly the target of nearly half of spike-specific TCRs. Seropositive AZD1222 recipients at baseline numbered only five or six.

V was trimmed by 4 bases and J by 0 bases, leaving 15 bases between them. Germline CDR1 and CDR2: KGHSH and LQKENI. The CDR3 has 16 residues. A word on this clone: What it binds is unknown.

The sample in question was peripheral blood, obtained 28 days after the second AZD1222 dose. This chain joins TRBV18 and TRBJ1-2; D not resolved. This sequence originates from an adult who received the AZD1222 COVID-19 vaccine. The CDR3 sequence: CASSQGLQSTNYGYTF. In DNA form, the CDR3 reads TGTGCCAGCTCACAGGGTCTACAGTCTACTAACTATGGCTACACCTTC.